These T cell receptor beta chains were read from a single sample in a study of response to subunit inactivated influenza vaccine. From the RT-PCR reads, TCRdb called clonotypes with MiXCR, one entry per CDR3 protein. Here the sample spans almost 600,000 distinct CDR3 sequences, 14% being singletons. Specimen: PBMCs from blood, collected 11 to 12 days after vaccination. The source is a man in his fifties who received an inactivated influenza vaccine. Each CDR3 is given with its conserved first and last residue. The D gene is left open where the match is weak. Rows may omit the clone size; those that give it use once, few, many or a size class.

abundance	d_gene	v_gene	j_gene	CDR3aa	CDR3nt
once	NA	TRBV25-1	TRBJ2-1	CTSTRSHYEQFF	TGTACCAGCACTCGTTCGCATTATGAGCAGTTCTTC
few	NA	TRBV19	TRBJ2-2	CASNEDGVMNGELFF	TGTGCCAGCAATGAGGACGGGGTAATGAACGGGGAGCTGTTTTTT
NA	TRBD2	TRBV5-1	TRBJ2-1	CASSLDAGGPSYNEQFF	TGCGCCAGCAGCTTGGATGCGGGGGGGCCGTCCTACAATGAGCAGTTCTTC
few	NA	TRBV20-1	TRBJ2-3	CSARDSGYRTDTQYF	TGCAGTGCTAGAGATTCGGGGTATCGCACAGATACGCAGTATTTT
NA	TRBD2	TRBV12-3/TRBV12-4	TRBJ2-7	CASSLMGLAASEQYF	TGTGCCAGCAGTTTAATGGGACTAGCGGCATCCGAGCAGTACTTC
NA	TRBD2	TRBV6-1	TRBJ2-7	CASSRSGTTTYEQYF	TGTGCCAGCAGCCGAAGCGGGACTACCACATACGAGCAGTACTTC
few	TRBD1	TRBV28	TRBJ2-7	CASRKDRMGFYEQYF	TGTGCCAGCAGAAAGGACAGGATGGGTTTCTACGAGCAGTACTTC
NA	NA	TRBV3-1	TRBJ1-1	CASSRRGLKALF	TGTGCCAGCAGCCGGCGGGGACTTAAAGCTCTCTTT
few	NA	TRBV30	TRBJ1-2	CAWSVRGNYGYTF	TGTGCCTGGAGTGTAAGGGGAAACTATGGCTACACCTTC
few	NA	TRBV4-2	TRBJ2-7	CASSEWGVTTEEQYF	TGTGCCAGCAGCGAGTGGGGGGTGACTACGGAGGAGCAGTACTTC
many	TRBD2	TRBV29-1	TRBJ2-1	CSVGGGEQFF	TGCAGCGTGGGGGGGGGTGAGCAGTTCTTC
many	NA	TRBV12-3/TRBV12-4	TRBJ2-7	CASSPGEVVNEQYF	TGTGCCAGCAGCCCGGGCGAAGTGGTAAACGAGCAGTACTTC
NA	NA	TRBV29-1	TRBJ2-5	CSVVGQGGETQYF	TGCAGCGTTGTGGGGCAGGGGGGAGAGACCCAGTACTTC
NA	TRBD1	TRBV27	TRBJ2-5	CATRGTGIGQETQYF	TGTGCCACACGTGGGACAGGGATCGGTCAGGAGACCCAGTACTTC
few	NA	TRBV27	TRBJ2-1	CASSLSGGPGNEQFF	TGTGCCAGCAGTTTATCTGGGGGGCCCGGCAATGAGCAGTTCTTC
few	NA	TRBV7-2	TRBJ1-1	CASGGTGHNSAEAFF	TGTGCCAGCGGCGGAACGGGACATAACTCAGCTGAAGCTTTCTTT
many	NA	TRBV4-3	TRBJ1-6	CASSQDPPDSLYNSPLHF	TGCGCCAGCAGCCAAGATCCCCCGGACAGCCTCTATAATTCACCCCTCCACTTT
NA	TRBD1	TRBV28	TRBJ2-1	CASRTGTGIGEQFF	TGTGCCAGCAGAACCGGGACAGGGATAGGTGAGCAGTTCTTC
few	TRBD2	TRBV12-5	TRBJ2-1	CASNKAGSYNEQFF	TGTGCTAGCAATAAAGCGGGGAGCTACAATGAGCAGTTCTTC
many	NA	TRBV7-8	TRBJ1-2	CASSQNFYGYTF	TGTGCCAGCAGCCAGAACTTCTATGGCTACACCTTC
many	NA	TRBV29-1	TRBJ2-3	CSVVPQWGARTDTQYF	TGCAGCGTCGTCCCACAGTGGGGGGCTCGCACAGATACGCAGTATTTT
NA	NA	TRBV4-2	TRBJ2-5	CASSQDVALQETQYF	TGTGCCAGCAGCCAAGATGTGGCACTTCAAGAGACCCAGTACTTC
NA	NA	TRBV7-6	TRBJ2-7	CASSLATVSYEQYF	TGTGCCAGCAGCCTTGCGACCGTCTCCTACGAGCAGTACTTC
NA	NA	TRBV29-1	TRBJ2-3	CSVVQDRHTQYF	TGCAGCGTTGTCCAGGATAGACATACGCAGTATTTT
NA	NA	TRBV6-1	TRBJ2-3	CASSDYRDPDTQYF	TGTGCCAGCAGTGATTACAGGGACCCAGATACGCAGTATTTT
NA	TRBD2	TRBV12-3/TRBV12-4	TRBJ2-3	CASSWTSGPTSTDTQYF	TGTGCCAGCAGTTGGACTAGCGGGCCCACTAGCACAGATACGCAGTATTTT
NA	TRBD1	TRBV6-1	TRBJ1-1	CASSEDRGENTEAFF	TGTGCCAGCAGTGAGGACAGGGGGGAAAACACTGAAGCTTTCTTT
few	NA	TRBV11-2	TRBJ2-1	CASSLDRAGLGEQFF	TGTGCCAGCAGCTTAGATCGGGCGGGTTTGGGTGAGCAGTTCTTC